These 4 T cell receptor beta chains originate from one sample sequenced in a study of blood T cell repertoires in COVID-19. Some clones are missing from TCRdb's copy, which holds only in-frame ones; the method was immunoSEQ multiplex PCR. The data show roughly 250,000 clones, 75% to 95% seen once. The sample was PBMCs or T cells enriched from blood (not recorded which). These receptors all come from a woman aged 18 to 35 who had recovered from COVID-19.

The CDR3 sequence is CASRTGPSYGYTF. CDR3 nucleotides: TGTGCCAGCAGGACAGGGCCGAGCTATGGCTACACCTTC. This rearrangement joins TRBV2 to TRBJ1-2; TRBD1 agrees at 7 bases. V shed 6 bases and J 4 bases; nucleotides not matched to a gene: 5. Germline CDR1 SNHLY, CDR2 FYNNEI. This CDR3 is built from 13 residues.

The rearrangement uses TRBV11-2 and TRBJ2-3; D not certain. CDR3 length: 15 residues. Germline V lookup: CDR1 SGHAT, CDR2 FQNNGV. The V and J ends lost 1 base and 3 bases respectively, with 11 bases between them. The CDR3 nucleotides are TGTGCCAGCAGCTTAGTGTTCGGGTCAACAGATACGCAGTATTTT. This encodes CASSLVFGSTDTQYF.

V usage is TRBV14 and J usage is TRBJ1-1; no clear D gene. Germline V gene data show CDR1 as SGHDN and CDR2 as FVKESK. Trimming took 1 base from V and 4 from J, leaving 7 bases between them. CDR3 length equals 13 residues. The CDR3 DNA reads TGTGCCAGCAGCCAAGTTCGAGCCACTGAAGCTTTCTTT. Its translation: CASSQVRATEAFF. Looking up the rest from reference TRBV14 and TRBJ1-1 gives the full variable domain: EAGVTQFPSHSVIEKGQTVTLRCDPISGHDNLYWYRRVMGKEIKFLLHFVKESKQDESGMPNNRFLAERTGGTYSTLKVQPAELEDSGVYFCASSQVRATEAFFGQGTRLTVV.

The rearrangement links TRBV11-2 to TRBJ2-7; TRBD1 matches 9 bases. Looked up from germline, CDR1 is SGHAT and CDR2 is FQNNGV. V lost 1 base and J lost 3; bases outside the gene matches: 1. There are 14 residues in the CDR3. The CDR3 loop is CASSLAGQGYEQYF. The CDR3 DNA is TGTGCCAGCAGCTTAGCGGGACAGGGCTACGAGCAGTACTTC.